What follows is one T cell receptor beta chain and its context. The antigen remains undetermined. This sample was included in a study of T cell repertoires in cytomegalovirus infection. The V end was cut by 6 bases, the J end by 5 bases, with 11 bases between. CDR3 size: 12 residues. The germline V gene has CDR1 SEHNR and CDR2 FQNEAQ (reference sequence). MiXCR was run by TCRdb on the reads, yielding one entry per CDR3 protein. The sample has 450,000 to 650,000 distinct CDR3 sequences; 40% are singletons. This specimen consisted of cultured PBMCs, obtained from culture after CMV antigen stimulation. This sequence was found in a human donor in good health (CMV status not recorded). Some clones in this sample may be carry-over from other donors' samples. The rearrangement uses TRBV7-9 and TRBJ2-7, with unresolved D. The CDR3 DNA sequence: TGTGCCAGCAGTTGGATGGGCCACGAGCAGTACTTC. This encodes CASSWMGHEQYF.